This T cell receptor (beta chain) emerged from a study of blood T cell repertoires in COVID-19. The overall study: Sites across the United States, Italy and Spain contributed samples from acute and convalescent COVID-19. In each case, the material was cDNA or gDNA derived from T cells, B-cell-depleted T cells, or PBMCs.

This table comes from immunoSEQ multiplex PCR, and its TCRdb copy is limited to in-frame clones, with some not included. The table shows a few hundred thousand clones, with roughly 90% occurring only once. Participants came from about two dozen US areas, aged roughly 18 to 95 years. Assignments of participants to cohorts depended upon their own reported clinical history. CDR3 length equals 14 residues. Germline lookup yields CDR1 SGHDT and CDR2 YYEEEE. V shed 3 bases and J shed 5 bases, with 12 bases lying between them. This clone appeared a few times. The V call is TRBV5-6, the J call TRBJ2-1; D perhaps matches TRBD2 (5 bases). This receptor was identified in a woman aged 25 to 39 who had recovered from COVID-19. The sample was PBMCs or T cells enriched from blood (not recorded which). This CDR3 is CASSSGLPNNEQFF. Here the CDR3 DNA reads TGTGCCAGCAGCTCCGGACTCCCGAACAATGAGCAGTTCTTC.